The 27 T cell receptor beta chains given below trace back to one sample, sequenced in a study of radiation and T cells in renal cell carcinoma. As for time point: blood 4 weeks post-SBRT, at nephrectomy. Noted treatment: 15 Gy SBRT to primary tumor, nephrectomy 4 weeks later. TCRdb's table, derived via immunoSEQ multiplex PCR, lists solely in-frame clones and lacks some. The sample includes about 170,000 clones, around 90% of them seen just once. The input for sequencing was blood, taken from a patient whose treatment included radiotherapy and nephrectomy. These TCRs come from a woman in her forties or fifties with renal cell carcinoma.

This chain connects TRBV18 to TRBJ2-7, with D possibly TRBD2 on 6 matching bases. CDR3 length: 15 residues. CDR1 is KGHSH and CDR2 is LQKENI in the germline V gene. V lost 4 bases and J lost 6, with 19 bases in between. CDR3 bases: TGTGCCAGCTCACAGACATCTAGCGAGACAACCGAGCAGTACTTC. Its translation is CASSQTSSETTEQYF.

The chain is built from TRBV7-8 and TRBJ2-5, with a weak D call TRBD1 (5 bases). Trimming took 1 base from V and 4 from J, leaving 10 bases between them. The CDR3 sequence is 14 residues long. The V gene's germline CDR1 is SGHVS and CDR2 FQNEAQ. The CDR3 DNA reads TGTGCCAGCAGCTTAGTACTCCAGGGAGAGACCCAGTACTTC. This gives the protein CASSLVLQGETQYF.

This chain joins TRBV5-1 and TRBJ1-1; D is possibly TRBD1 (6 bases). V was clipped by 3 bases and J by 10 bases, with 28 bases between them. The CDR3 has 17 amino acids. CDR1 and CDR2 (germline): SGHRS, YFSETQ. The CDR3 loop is CASSSSPETTPARGAFF. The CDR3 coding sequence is TGCGCCAGCAGCTCCTCACCCGAAACGACACCAGCCAGGGGAGCTTTCTTT.

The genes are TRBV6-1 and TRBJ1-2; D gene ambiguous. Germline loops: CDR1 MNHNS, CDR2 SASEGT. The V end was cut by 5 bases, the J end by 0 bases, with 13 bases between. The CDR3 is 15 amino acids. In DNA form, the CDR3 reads TGTGCCAGCAGTTTTCGACATAACGCTAACTATGGCTACACCTTC. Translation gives CASSFRHNANYGYTF.

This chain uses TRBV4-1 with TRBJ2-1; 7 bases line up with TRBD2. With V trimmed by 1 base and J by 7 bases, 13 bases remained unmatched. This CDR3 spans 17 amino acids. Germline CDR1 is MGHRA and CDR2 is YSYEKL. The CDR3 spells CASSQAQTGGTSNEQFF. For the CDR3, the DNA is TGCGCCAGCAGCCAAGCTCAGACGGGAGGCACATCAAATGAGCAGTTCTTC.

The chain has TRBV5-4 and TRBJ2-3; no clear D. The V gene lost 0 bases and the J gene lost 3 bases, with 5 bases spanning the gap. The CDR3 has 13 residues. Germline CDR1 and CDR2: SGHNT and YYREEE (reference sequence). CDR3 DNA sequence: TGTGCCAGCAGCTTGGACGGAACAGATACGCAGTATTTT. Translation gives CASSLDGTDTQYF.

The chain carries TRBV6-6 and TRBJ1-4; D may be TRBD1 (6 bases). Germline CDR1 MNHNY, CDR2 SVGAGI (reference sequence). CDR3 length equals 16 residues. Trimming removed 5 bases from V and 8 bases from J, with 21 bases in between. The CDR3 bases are TGTGCCAGCAGTCCACAGGGTACCCGGCGTAAAGAAAAACTGTTTTTT. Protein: CASSPQGTRRKEKLFF.

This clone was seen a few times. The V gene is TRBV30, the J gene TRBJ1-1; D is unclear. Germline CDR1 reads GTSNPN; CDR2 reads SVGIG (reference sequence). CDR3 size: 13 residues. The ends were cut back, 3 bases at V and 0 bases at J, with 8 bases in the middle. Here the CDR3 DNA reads TGTGCCTGGAGGAGGAGTTTGAACACTGAAGCTTTCTTT. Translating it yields CAWRRSLNTEAFF. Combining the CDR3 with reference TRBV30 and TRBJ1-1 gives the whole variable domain SQTIHQWPATLVQPVGSPLSLECTVEGTSNPNLYWYRQAAGRGLQLLFYSVGIGQISSEVPQNLSASRPQDRQFILSSKKLLLSDSGFYLCAWRRSLNTEAFFGQGTRLTVV.

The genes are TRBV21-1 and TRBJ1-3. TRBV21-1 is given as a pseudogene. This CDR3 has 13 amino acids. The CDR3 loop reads CASSAAGENTIYF. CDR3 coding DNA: TGTGCCAGCAGCGCGGCCGGGGAAAACACCATATATTTT.

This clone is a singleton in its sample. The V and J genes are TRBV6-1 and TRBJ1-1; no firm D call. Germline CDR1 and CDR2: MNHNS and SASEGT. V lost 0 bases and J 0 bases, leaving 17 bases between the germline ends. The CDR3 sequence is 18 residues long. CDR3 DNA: TGTGCCAGCAGTGAAGCGCTTCGGGGAGGGCCGCTGAACACTGAAGCTTTCTTT. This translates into CASSEALRGGPLNTEAFF.

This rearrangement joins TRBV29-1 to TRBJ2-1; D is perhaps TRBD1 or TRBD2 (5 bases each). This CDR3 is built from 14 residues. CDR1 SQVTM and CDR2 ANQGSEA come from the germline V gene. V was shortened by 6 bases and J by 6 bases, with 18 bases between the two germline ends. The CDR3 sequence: CSVGVSSRGNEQFF. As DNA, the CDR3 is TGCAGCGTGGGGGTTAGCTCTCGGGGCAATGAGCAGTTCTTC.

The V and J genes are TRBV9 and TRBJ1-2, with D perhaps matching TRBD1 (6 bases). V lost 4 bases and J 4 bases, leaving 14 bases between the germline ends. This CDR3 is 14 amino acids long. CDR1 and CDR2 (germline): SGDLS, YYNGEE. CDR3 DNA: TGTGCCAGCAGCCCCAGGGACATCAGCTATGGCTACACCTTC. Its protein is CASSPRDISYGYTF.

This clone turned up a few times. Here the CDR3 reads CATRTPASYEQYF. CDR3 DNA sequence: TGTGCCACTAGGACACCGGCCTCCTACGAGCAGTACTTC. The chain carries TRBV19 and TRBJ2-7, with D possibly TRBD1 on 5 matching bases. Trimming took 10 bases from V and 0 from J, leaving 13 bases between them. CDR1 is LNHDA and CDR2 is SQIVND in the germline V gene (reference sequence). There are 13 residues in the CDR3.

The CDR3 nucleotides read TGCGCCAGCAGCCAAGGGGGCCGTGGCAGGGGGATCTACGAGCAGTACTTC. Encoded protein: CASSQGGRGRGIYEQYF. This chain joins TRBV4-1 and TRBJ2-7, with 7 bases identical to TRBD1. The CDR3 sequence is 17 residues long. Germline assignment: CDR1 MGHRA and CDR2 YSYEKL. J gave up 3 bases and V 1 base, and 12 bases lay outside the gene matches.

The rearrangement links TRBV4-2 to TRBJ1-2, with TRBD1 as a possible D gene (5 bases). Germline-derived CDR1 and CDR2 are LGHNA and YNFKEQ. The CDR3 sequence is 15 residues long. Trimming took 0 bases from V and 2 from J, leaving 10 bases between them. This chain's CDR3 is CASSQDQGSNYGYTF. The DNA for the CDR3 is TGTGCCAGCAGCCAAGATCAGGGATCCAACTATGGCTACACCTTC.

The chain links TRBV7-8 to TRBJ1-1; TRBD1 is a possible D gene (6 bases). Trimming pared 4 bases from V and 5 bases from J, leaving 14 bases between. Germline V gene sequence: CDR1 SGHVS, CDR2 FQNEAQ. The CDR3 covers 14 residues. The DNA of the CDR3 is TGTGCCAGCAGCTCAACAGGGCTACAGACTGAAGCTTTCTTT. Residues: CASSSTGLQTEAFF.

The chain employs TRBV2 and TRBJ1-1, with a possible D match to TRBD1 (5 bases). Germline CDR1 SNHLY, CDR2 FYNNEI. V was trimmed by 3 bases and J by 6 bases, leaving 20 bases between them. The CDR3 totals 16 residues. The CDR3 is CASSEGSRALDPEAFF. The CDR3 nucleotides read TGTGCCAGCAGTGAGGGGAGCAGGGCCCTGGATCCTGAAGCTTTCTTT.

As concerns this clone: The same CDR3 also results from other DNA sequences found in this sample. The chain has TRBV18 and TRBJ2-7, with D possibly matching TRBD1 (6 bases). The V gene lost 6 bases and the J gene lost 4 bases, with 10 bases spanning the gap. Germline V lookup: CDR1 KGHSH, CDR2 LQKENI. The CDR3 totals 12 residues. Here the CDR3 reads CASSPTGYEQYF. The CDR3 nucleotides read TGTGCCAGCTCGCCGACAGGTTACGAGCAGTACTTC.

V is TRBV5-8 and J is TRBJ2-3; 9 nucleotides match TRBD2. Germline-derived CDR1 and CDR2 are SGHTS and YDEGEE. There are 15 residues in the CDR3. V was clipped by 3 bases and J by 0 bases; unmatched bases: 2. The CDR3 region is CASSSRGGSTDTQYF. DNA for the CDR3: TGTGCCAGCAGCTCGCGGGGGGGAAGCACAGATACGCAGTATTTT. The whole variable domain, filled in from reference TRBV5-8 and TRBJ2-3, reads EAGVTQSPTHLIKTRGQQATLRCSPISGHTSVYWYQQALGLGLQFLLWYDEGEERNRGNFPPRFSGRQFPNYSSELNVNALELEDSALYLCASSSRGGSTDTQYFGPGTRLTVL.

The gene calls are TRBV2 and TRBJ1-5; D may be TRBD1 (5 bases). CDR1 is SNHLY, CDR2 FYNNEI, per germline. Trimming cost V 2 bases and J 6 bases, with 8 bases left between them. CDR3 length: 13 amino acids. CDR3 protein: CASSEWGSQPQHF. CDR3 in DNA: TGTGCCAGCAGTGAATGGGGGTCTCAGCCCCAGCATTTT.

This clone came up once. CDR3 sequence (DNA): TGTGCCAGTAGTATAGATCGTCTCCAGGGGTGGGGCAATCAGCCCCAGCATTTT. Translated: CASSIDRLQGWGNQPQHF. The V call is TRBV19, the J call TRBJ1-5; TRBD1 might be the D (6 bases). The CDR3 runs 18 residues. Between the trimmed V and J ends, which lost 0 bases and 2 bases, there was a span of 17 bases. The germline gives CDR1 LNHDA, CDR2 SQIVND (reference sequence).

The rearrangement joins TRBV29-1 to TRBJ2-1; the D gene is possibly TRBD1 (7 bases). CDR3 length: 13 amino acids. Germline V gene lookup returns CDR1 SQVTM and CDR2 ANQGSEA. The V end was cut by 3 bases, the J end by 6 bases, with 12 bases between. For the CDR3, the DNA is TGCAGCGTTGAGCGGGACAGCACCAATGAGCAGTTCTTC. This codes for CSVERDSTNEQFF.

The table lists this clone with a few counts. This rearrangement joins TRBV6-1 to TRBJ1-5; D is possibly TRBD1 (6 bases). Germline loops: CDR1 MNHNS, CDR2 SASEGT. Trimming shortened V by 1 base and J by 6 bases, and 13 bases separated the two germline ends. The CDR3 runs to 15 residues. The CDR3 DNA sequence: TGTGCCAGCAGTGAAGTCGGGACATCGGTTCAGCCCCAGCATTTT. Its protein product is CASSEVGTSVQPQHF.

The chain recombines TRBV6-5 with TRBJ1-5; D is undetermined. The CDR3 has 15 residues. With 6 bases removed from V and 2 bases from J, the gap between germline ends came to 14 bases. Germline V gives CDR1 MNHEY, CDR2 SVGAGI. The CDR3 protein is CASRDSGGGNQPQHF. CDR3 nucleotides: TGTGCCAGCAGGGATTCCGGAGGCGGCAATCAGCCCCAGCATTTT.

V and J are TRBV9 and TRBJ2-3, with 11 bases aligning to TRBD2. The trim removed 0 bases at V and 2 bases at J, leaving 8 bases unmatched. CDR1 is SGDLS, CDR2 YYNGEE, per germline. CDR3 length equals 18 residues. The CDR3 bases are TGTGCCAGCAGCGTAGATCGGCTAGCGGGGGGTTTCACAGATACGCAGTATTTT. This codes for CASSVDRLAGGFTDTQYF.

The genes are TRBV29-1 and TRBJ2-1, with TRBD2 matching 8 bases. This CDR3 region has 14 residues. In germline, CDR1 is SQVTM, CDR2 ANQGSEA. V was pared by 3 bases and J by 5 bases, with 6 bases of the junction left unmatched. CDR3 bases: TGCAGCGTTGACCCCGGGGGGGCGAACAATGAGCAGTTCTTC. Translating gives CSVDPGGANNEQFF.

The CDR3 coding sequence is TGTGCCAGCAGTGAGTACGCAGGTCCGACGAACACTGAAGCTTTCTTT. Translation: CASSEYAGPTNTEAFF. The chain carries TRBV6-4 and TRBJ1-1; D is ambiguous. This CDR3 is built from 16 residues. The germline CDR1 and CDR2 sequences are MRHNA and SNTAGT. Trimming stripped 3 bases from V and 1 base from J, with 15 bases between.